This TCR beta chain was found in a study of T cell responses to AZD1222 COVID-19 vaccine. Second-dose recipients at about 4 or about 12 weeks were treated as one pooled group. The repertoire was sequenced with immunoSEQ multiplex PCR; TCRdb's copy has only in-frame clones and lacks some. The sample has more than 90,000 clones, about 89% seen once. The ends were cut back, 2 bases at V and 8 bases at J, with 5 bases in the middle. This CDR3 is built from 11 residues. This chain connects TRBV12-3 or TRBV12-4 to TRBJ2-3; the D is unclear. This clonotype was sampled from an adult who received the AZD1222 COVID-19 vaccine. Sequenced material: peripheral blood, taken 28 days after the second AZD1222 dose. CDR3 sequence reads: CASSLSGTQYF. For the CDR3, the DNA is TGTGCCAGCAGTTTATCGGGTACGCAGTATTTT.